The rows below give T cell receptor beta chains drawn from one sample of a study of cytomegalovirus exposure and HLA in healthy donors. Clones were sequenced by immunoSEQ multiplex PCR, and TCRdb holds only the in-frame ones, with some missing. This sample yields some 87,000 clones, of which around 80% are seen a single time; approximately 3% belongs to the top ten. Sample: PBMCs. Receptors were obtained from a man aged 25-45 years in good health and CMV-seronegative. Both conserved end residues are part of each CDR3. A D gene is named only where the DNA matches it firmly. Size is stated for part of the rows, as once, few or many counts, or as a class when the clone is expanded.

V gene: TRBV6-5
CDR3 length: 15
D gene: .
clone size: .
J gene: TRBJ2-5
CDR3 DNA: TGTGCCAGCAGACCCCCTGGGACACCTGGGAAGACCCAGTACTTC
CDR3 protein: CASRPPGTPGKTQYF

V gene: TRBV7-9
CDR3 length: 14
D gene: TRBD1
clone size: few
J gene: TRBJ1-5
CDR3 DNA: TGTGCCAGCAGCTTTGGGACAGACAATCAGCCCCAGCATTTT
CDR3 protein: CASSFGTDNQPQHF

V gene: TRBV10-3
CDR3 length: 15
D gene: TRBD1
clone size: .
J gene: TRBJ2-2
CDR3 DNA: TGTGCCATCAGCATGACAGGGTACGCCACCGGGGAGCTGTTTTTT
CDR3 protein: CAISMTGYATGELFF

V gene: TRBV29-1
CDR3 length: 13
D gene: .
clone size: once
J gene: TRBJ1-3
CDR3 DNA: TGCAGCGTTACGAAGAGCTCTGGAAACACCATATATTTT
CDR3 protein: CSVTKSSGNTIYF

V gene: TRBV5-1
CDR3 length: 14
D gene: TRBD1
clone size: .
J gene: TRBJ2-7
CDR3 DNA: TGCGCCAGCAGCTCCACAGGGGAAGGCTACGAGCAGTACTTC
CDR3 protein: CASSSTGEGYEQYF

V gene: TRBV29-1
CDR3 length: 13
D gene: TRBD1
clone size: .
J gene: TRBJ2-7
CDR3 DNA: TGCAGCGTCGGACAGGGCGACCGGTACGAGCAGTACTTC
CDR3 protein: CSVGQGDRYEQYF

V gene: TRBV19
CDR3 length: 16
D gene: TRBD1
clone size: .
J gene: TRBJ1-1
CDR3 DNA: TGTGCCAGTAGTTCTCGGACAGGGACCGTTAACACTGAAGCTTTCTTT
CDR3 protein: CASSSRTGTVNTEAFF

V gene: TRBV6-1
CDR3 length: 16
D gene: .
clone size: .
J gene: TRBJ2-7
CDR3 DNA: TGTGCCAGCAGTGAAACGAAGGACAGACTTCTCTACGAGCAGTACTTC
CDR3 protein: CASSETKDRLLYEQYF

V gene: TRBV6-1
CDR3 length: 15
D gene: TRBD2
clone size: .
J gene: TRBJ2-1
CDR3 DNA: TGTGCCAGCACCCCCACTAGCGGGGGGGTGGGTGAGCAGTTCTTC
CDR3 protein: CASTPTSGGVGEQFF

V gene: TRBV9
CDR3 length: 16
D gene: .
clone size: .
J gene: TRBJ2-3
CDR3 DNA: TGTGCCAGCAGCCACCGGGACACGGGGAGCACAGATACGCAGTATTTT
CDR3 protein: CASSHRDTGSTDTQYF